The present T cell receptor beta chain was sequenced within a study of OX40 agonist ivuxolimab in advanced cancers. Study as a whole: Patients enrolled in dose escalation were diagnosed with hepatocellular carcinoma, melanoma, renal cell or head and neck cancer. Study findings and constraints: The authors did not determine the antigen specificity of the expanded peripheral T cells. Among the least clonally expanded were partial responders at 0.1-3.0 mg/kg.

Produced via immunoSEQ multiplex PCR; TCRdb's table is partial and in-frame only. Counted here are fewer than 85,000 clones, around 80% occurring once; the ten biggest clones make up approximately 6.8%. This CDR3 is built from 15 residues. The V end lost 0 bases, the J end lost 3 bases, and 13 bases lay between the germline ends. Germline V CDR1 and CDR2: SGDLS, YYNGEE. Note on this clone: Its antigen is not identified.

The origin of this receptor is an adult with an advanced solid tumor such as melanoma, head and neck, liver or kidney cancer. Sequenced material: CD4+ or CD8+ T cells sorted from blood, taken in a trial of the OX40 agonist ivuxolimab. The chain combines TRBV9 with TRBJ2-7, with D possibly being TRBD1 (6 bases). This chain's CDR3 is CASSVDAGEIYEQYF. CDR3 sequence (DNA): TGTGCCAGCAGCGTAGATGCAGGGGAAATCTACGAGCAGTACTTC.